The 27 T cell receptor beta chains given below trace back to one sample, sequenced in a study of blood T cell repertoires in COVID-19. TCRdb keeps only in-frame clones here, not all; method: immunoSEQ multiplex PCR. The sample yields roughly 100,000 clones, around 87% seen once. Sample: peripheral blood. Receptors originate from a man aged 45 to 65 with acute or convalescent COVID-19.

CDR3 DNA: TGTGCCAGCAGTGAGTTCTTAGCCAAAAACATTCAGTACTTC. It codes for CASSEFLAKNIQYF. The rearrangement links TRBV6-1 to TRBJ2-4; the D is unclear. The ends were cut back, 3 bases at V and 0 bases at J, with 6 bases in the middle. The CDR3 runs 14 residues. CDR1 and CDR2 from the germline V gene are MNHNS and SASEGT.

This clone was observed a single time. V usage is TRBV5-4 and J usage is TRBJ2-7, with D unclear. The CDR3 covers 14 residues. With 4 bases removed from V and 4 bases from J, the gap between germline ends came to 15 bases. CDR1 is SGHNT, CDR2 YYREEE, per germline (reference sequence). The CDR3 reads CASSPYGLKYEQYF. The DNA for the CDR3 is TGTGCCAGCAGCCCCTACGGGTTAAAGTACGAGCAGTACTTC.

CDR3 bases: TGCGCCAGCAGCTTGGACAGGGTCGGTCCTGGGGCCAACGTCCTGACTTTC. This gives the protein CASSLDRVGPGANVLTF. The gene calls are TRBV5-1 and TRBJ2-6, with D perhaps TRBD1 (6 bases). Germline loops: CDR1 SGHRS, CDR2 YFSETQ. The CDR3 totals 17 residues. V lost 0 bases, J lost 2 bases, and 12 bases lay in between.

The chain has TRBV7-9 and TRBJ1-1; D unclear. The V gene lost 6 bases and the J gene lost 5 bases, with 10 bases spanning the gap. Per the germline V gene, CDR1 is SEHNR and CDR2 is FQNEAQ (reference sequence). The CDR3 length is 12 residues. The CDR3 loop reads CASSPGGTEAFF. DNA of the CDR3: TGTGCCAGCAGTCCGGGAGGGACTGAAGCTTTCTTT.

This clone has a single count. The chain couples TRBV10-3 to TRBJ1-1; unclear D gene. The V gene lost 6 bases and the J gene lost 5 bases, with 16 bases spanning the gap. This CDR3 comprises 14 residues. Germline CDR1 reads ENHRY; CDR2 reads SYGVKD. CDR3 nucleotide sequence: TGTGCCATCAGGGGTATCGGGGTGGGGACTGAAGCTTTCTTT. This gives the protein CAIRGIGVGTEAFF.

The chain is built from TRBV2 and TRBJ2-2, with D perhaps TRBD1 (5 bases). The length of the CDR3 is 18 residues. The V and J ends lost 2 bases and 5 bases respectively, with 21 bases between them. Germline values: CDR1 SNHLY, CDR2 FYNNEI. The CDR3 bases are TGTGCCAGCAGTGAAAGCCCAGGGTGGGGTGTATTGACCGGGGAGCTGTTTTTT. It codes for CASSESPGWGVLTGELFF. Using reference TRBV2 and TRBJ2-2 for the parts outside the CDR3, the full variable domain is EPEVTQTPSHQVTQMGQEVILRCVPISNHLYFYWYRQILGQKVEFLVSFYNNEISEKSEIFDDQFSVERPDGSNFTLKIRSTKLEDSAMYFCASSESPGWGVLTGELFFGEGSRLTVL.

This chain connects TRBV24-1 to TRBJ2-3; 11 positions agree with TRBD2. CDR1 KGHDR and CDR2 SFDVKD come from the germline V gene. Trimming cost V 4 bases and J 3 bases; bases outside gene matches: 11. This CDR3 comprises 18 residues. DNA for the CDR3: TGTGCCACCAGTGACTCCGGACTAGCGGGCCAAACGACAGATACGCAGTATTTT. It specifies CATSDSGLAGQTTDTQYF.

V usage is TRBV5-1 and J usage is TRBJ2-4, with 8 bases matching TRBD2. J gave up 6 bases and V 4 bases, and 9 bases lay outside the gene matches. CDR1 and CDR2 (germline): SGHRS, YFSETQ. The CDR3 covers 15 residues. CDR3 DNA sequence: TGCGCCAGCAGCACCCAGGGGCTAGCGGGAAACATTCAGTACTTC. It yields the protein CASSTQGLAGNIQYF.

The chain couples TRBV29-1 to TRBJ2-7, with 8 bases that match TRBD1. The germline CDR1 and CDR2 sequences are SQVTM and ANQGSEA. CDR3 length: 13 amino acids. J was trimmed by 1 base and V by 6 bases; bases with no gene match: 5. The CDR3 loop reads CSVGDRRSYEQYF. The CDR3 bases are TGCAGCGTCGGGGACAGGAGATCCTACGAGCAGTACTTC.

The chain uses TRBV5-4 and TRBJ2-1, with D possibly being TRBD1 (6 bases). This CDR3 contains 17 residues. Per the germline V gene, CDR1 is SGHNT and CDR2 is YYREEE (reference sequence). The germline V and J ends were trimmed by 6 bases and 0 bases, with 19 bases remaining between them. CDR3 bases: TGTGCCAGCACCACCCGACTGGGGGCCGCCTCCTACAATGAGCAGTTCTTC. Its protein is CASTTRLGAASYNEQFF.

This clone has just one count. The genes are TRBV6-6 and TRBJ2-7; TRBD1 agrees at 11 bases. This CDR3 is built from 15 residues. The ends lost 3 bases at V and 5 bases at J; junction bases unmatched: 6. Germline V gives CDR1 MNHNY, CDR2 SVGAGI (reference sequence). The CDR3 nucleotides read TGTGCCAGCAGTTATGGGGGACAGGGGGTCAACGAGCAGTACTTC. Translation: CASSYGGQGVNEQYF.

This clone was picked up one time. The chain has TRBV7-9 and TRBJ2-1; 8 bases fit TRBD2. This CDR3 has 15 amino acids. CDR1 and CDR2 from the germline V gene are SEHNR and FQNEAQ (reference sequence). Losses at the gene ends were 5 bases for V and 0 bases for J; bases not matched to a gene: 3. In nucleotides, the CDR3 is TGTGCCAGCAGCAAAAGCGGGAGCTCCTACAATGAGCAGTTCTTC. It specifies CASSKSGSSYNEQFF.

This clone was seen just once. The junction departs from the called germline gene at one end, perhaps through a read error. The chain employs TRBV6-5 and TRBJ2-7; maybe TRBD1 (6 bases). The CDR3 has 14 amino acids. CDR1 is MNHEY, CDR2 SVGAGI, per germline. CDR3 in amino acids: CVSSYRGQFTEQYF. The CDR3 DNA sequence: TGTGTCAGCAGTTACCGAGGACAGTTTACCGAGCAGTACTTC.

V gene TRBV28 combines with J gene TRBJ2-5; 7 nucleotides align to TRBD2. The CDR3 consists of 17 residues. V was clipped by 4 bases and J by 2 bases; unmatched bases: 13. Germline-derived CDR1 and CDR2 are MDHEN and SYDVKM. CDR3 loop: CASSSRGEWGEQETQYF. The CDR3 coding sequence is TGTGCCAGCAGTTCCCGGGGGGAGTGGGGCGAACAAGAGACCCAGTACTTC. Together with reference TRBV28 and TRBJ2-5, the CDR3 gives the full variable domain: DVKVTQSSRYLVKRTGEKVFLECVQDMDHENMFWYRQDPGLGLRLIYFSYDVKMKEKGDIPEGYSVSREKKERFSLILESASTNQTSMYLCASSSRGEWGEQETQYFGPGTRLLVL.

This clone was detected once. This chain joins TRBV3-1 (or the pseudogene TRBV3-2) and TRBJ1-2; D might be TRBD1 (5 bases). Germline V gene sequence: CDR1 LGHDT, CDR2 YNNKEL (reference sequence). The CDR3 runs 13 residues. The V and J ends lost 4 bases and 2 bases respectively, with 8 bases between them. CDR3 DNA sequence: TGTGCCAGCAGCCTGACAGTGAACTATGGCTACACCTTC. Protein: CASSLTVNYGYTF.

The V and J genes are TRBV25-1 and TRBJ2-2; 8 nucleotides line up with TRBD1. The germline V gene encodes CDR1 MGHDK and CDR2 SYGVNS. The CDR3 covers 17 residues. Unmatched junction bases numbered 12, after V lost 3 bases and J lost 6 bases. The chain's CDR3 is CASSDSYGTGNSGELFF. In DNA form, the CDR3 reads TGTGCCAGCAGTGATAGCTACGGGACAGGCAACTCCGGGGAGCTGTTTTTT.

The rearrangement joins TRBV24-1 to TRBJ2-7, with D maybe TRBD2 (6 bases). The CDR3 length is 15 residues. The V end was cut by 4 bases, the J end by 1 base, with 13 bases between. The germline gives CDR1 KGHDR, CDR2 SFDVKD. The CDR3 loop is CATSDPGLSSYEQYF. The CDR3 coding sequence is TGTGCCACCAGTGACCCGGGACTTTCGTCCTACGAGCAGTACTTC.

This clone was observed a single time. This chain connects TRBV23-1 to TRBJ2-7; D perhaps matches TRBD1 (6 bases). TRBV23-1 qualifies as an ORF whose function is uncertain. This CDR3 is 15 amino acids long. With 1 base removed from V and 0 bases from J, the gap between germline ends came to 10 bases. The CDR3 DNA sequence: TGCGCCAGCAGTCAATATGGGGGCCTCTCCTACGAGCAGTACTTC. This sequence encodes CASSQYGGLSYEQYF.

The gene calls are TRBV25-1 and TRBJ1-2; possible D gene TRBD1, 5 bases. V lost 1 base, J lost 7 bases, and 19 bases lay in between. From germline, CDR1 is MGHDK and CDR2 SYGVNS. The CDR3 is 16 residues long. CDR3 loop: CASSELSAGQRGGYTF. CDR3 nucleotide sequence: TGTGCCAGCAGTGAATTATCGGCCGGCCAAAGGGGTGGCTACACCTTC.

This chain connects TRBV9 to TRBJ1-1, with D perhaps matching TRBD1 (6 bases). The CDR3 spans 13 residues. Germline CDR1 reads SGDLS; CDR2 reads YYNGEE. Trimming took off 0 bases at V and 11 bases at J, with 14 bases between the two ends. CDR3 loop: CASSVGSAGVAFF. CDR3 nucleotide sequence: TGTGCCAGCAGCGTAGGGTCGGCAGGGGTGGCTTTCTTT.

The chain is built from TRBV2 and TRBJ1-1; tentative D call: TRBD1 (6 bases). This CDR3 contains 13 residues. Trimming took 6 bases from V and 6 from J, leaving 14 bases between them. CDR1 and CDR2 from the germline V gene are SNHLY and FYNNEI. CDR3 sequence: CASRGHPGPEAFF. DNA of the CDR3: TGTGCCAGCAGGGGACACCCTGGGCCTGAAGCTTTCTTT.

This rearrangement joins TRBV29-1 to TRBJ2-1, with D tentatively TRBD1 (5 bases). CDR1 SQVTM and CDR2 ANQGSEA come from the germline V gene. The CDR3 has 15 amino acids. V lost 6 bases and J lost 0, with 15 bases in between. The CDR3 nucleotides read TGCAGCGTGATCAGGGATTGGAGCTCCTACAATGAGCAGTTCTTC. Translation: CSVIRDWSSYNEQFF.

CDR3 region: CASSLTGLIYEQYF. As DNA, the CDR3 is TGTGCCAGCAGCCTGACGGGACTAATCTACGAGCAGTACTTC. This chain links TRBV5-6 with TRBJ2-7; 7 bases match TRBD2. From germline, CDR1 is SGHDT and CDR2 YYEEEE. The trim removed 4 bases at V and 3 bases at J, leaving 7 bases unmatched. The CDR3 runs 14 residues.

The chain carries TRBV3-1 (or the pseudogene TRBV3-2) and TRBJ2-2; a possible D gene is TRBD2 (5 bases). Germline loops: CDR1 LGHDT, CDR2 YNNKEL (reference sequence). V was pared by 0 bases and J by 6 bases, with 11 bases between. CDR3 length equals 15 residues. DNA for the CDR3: TGTGCCAGCAGCCAAGATCCTAGCTCCGCCGGGGAGCTGTTTTTT. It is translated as CASSQDPSSAGELFF.

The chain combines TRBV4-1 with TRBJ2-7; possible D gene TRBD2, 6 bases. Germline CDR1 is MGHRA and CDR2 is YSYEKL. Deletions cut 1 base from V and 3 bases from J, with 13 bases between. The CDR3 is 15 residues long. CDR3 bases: TGCGCCAGCAGCCAAGTGACTAGGAACGGCTACGAGCAGTACTTC. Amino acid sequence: CASSQVTRNGYEQYF.

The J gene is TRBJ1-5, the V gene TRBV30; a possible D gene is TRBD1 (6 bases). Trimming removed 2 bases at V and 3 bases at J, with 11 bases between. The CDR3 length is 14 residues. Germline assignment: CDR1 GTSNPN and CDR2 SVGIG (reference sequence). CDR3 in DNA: TGTGCCTGGAGTCCGGGACAATTCAATCAGCCCCAGCATTTT. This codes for CAWSPGQFNQPQHF. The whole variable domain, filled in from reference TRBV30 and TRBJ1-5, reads SQTIHQWPATLVQPVGSPLSLECTVEGTSNPNLYWYRQAAGRGLQLLFYSVGIGQISSEVPQNLSASRPQDRQFILSSKKLLLSDSGFYLCAWSPGQFNQPQHFGDGTRLSIL.

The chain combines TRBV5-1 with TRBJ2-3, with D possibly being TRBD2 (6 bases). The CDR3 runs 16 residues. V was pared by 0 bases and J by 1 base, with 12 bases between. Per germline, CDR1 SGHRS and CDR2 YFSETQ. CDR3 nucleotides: TGCGCCAGCAGCTTGGGGGACTCCCGACGCACAGATACGCAGTATTTT. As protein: CASSLGDSRRTDTQYF.